This entry lists 7 T cell receptor beta chains sequenced from one sample in a study of T cell responses to AZD1222 COVID-19 vaccine. Sequenced by immunoSEQ multiplex PCR; TCRdb stores in-frame clones only, minus some. The sample has over 120,000 clones, roughly 93% seen once. This specimen was peripheral blood, taken after recovery from COVID-19. Every receptor here comes from an adult who had recovered from COVID-19.

The chain is built from TRBV2 and TRBJ2-3, with 9 bases identical to TRBD1. This CDR3 contains 17 residues. V dropped 6 bases and J dropped 4; count of bases not matched to a gene: 14. Germline CDR1 SNHLY, CDR2 FYNNEI. CDR3 sequence: CASRGLPGTGWADTQYF. For the CDR3, the DNA is TGTGCCAGCAGGGGACTACCCGGGACAGGGTGGGCAGATACGCAGTATTTT.

This chain uses TRBV14 with TRBJ2-3; D is perhaps TRBD1 (6 bases). The V gene lost 0 bases and the J gene lost 4 bases, with 8 bases spanning the gap. The germline gives CDR1 SGHDN, CDR2 FVKESK. There are 14 residues in the CDR3. CDR3 nucleotides: TGTGCCAGCAGCCAAGACAGGGGCCCAGATACGCAGTATTTT. Protein: CASSQDRGPDTQYF.

This clone has only one observation. The chain is built from TRBV5-6 and TRBJ2-1; 10 bases are shared with TRBD2. Germline V gives CDR1 SGHDT, CDR2 YYEEEE. V gave up 0 bases and J gave up 6 bases; unmatched junction bases: 15. The length of the CDR3 is 19 residues. The CDR3 loop reads CASSLAELAGDWRGNEQFF. CDR3 nucleotides: TGTGCCAGCAGCTTGGCCGAGCTAGCGGGAGATTGGAGGGGCAATGAGCAGTTCTTC.

This chain links TRBV10-2 with TRBJ2-1; the match to TRBD2 covers 11 bases. The CDR3 loop spans 15 amino acids. V gave up 10 bases and J gave up 5 bases; unmatched junction bases: 10. Germline V gene lookup returns CDR1 WSHSY and CDR2 SAAADI. The CDR3 DNA sequence: TGCGCCACCAAAAGCGGGACTAGCGGACACAATGAGCAGTTCTTC. Its protein product is CATKSGTSGHNEQFF.

The genes are TRBV9 and TRBJ2-2, with TRBD1 matching over 10 bases. V dropped 3 bases and J dropped 6; count of bases not matched to a gene: 14. Per germline, CDR1 SGDLS and CDR2 YYNGEE. There are 18 residues in the CDR3. CDR3 DNA: TGTGCCAGCAGCGCGAGACAGGGGGCGACCGTGGATGCCGGGGAGCTGTTTTTT. Its translation: CASSARQGATVDAGELFF.

This clone was detected only once. The chain uses TRBV28 and TRBJ1-5; D gene uncertain. This CDR3 region has 12 residues. Germline loops: CDR1 MDHEN, CDR2 SYDVKM. V was trimmed by 6 bases and J by 6 bases, leaving 9 bases between them. Written as DNA, the CDR3 is TGTGCCAGCAGCCCGTGGGGTCAGCCCCAGCATTTT. Its protein is CASSPWGQPQHF.

V is TRBV9 and J is TRBJ2-7; TRBD1 matches 7 bases. Germline-derived CDR1 and CDR2 are SGDLS and YYNGEE. This CDR3 comprises 14 residues. Unmatched junction bases numbered 5, after V lost 3 bases and J lost 2 bases. The chain's CDR3 is CASSGGQSAYEQYF. For the CDR3, the DNA is TGTGCCAGCAGCGGGGGACAGAGTGCCTACGAGCAGTACTTC.